This paragraph reports one T cell receptor (beta chain). Its antigen remains unidentified. This specimen comes from a study of radiation and T cells in renal cell carcinoma. The time point denotes: baseline pretreatment blood. Treatment meaning: 15 Gy SBRT to primary tumor, nephrectomy 4 weeks later. This renal cell carcinoma was of the clear cell type. Study-wide findings and caveats: In blood, top tumor clones expanded by 2 weeks, shrinking by 4.

TCRdb keeps only in-frame clones here, not all; method: immunoSEQ multiplex PCR. The data contain 130,000 to 150,000 clones, roughly 88% of them singletons. The germline gives CDR1 SGHTA, CDR2 FQGNSA. The CDR3 contains 14 residues. V was pared by 1 base and J by 13 bases, with 5 bases of the junction left unmatched. The sequences come from blood, collected from a patient whose treatment included radiotherapy and nephrectomy. The J gene is TRBJ2-1, the V gene TRBV7-2; TRBD2 aligns across 12 bases. The clonotype was recovered from a woman in her forties or fifties with renal cell carcinoma. CDR3 region: CASSLGLAGAAQFF. CDR3 coding DNA: TGTGCCAGCAGCTTAGGACTAGCGGGGGCCGCCCAGTTCTTC.